This passage covers 14 T cell receptor beta chains from one sample sequenced in a study of Tregs in tolerant kidney transplant recipients. The method was immunoSEQ multiplex PCR; TCRdb's version includes in-frame clones alone and lacks a portion of them. Here the sample spans roughly 250,000 clones, 80% to 85% being singletons. What was sequenced was CD4+ T cells from blood. These receptor sequences come from a human donor in good health.

In nucleotides, the CDR3 is TGCGCCAGCAGCCACCCCGGGGGAGCGGGAGGCCCCTACAATGAGCAGTTCTTC. Amino acids: CASSHPGGAGGPYNEQFF. This chain connects TRBV4-1 to TRBJ2-1; 9 positions match TRBD2. The CDR3 covers 18 residues. Per germline, CDR1 MGHRA and CDR2 YSYEKL. J lost 2 bases, V lost 3 bases, and 11 bases had no gene match.

The chain recombines TRBV6-5 with TRBJ1-4; 8 positions match TRBD1. V lost 5 bases and J lost 2; bases outside the gene matches: 4. In germline, CDR1 is MNHEY, CDR2 SVGAGI. This CDR3 has 15 residues. This chain's CDR3 is CASSPRDRTNEKLFF. CDR3 sequence (DNA): TGTGCCAGCAGTCCCCGGGACAGGACTAATGAAAAACTGTTTTTT.

This clone has only one observation. This chain uses TRBV10-3 with TRBJ2-1; D is unclear. With 4 bases removed from V and 4 bases from J, the gap between germline ends came to 8 bases. Germline CDR1 and CDR2: ENHRY and SYGVKD. This CDR3 is built from 13 residues. DNA of the CDR3: TGTGCCATCAGTGTTGAAGAATACAATGAGCAGTTCTTC. It yields the protein CAISVEEYNEQFF.

The chain joins TRBV18 to TRBJ2-7; maybe TRBD1 (6 bases). The germline V gene has CDR1 KGHSH and CDR2 LQKENI. This CDR3 is 15 amino acids long. The V and J ends lost 3 bases and 0 bases respectively, with 12 bases between them. The CDR3 bases are TGTGCCAGCTCACCGGGACAAAAGAGCTCCTACGAGCAGTACTTC. This translates into CASSPGQKSSYEQYF.

The CDR3 region has the DNA TGCGCCAGCAGGTTTAGGGAGGGTGACTATGGCTACACCTTC. Translating it yields CASRFREGDYGYTF. The chain employs TRBV5-1 and TRBJ1-2, with unresolved D. The CDR3 totals 14 residues. V was shortened by 5 bases and J by 3 bases, with 14 bases between the two germline ends. The germline CDR1 and CDR2 sequences are SGHRS and YFSETQ.

This chain links TRBV2 with TRBJ2-5; maybe TRBD2 (7 bases). The germline V and J ends were trimmed by 0 bases and 4 bases, with 18 bases remaining between them. Germline values: CDR1 SNHLY, CDR2 FYNNEI. The CDR3 length is 17 residues. In nucleotides, the CDR3 is TGTGCCAGCAGTGAAGCGCTTTGGGGGGGGCTTGGAGAGACCCAGTACTTC. Protein sequence: CASSEALWGGLGETQYF.

V is TRBV2 and J is TRBJ1-4; D gene unclear. CDR1 and CDR2 (germline): SNHLY, FYNNEI. Between the trimmed V and J ends, which lost 2 bases and 5 bases, there was a span of 6 bases. The CDR3 consists of 13 residues. The CDR3 DNA reads as TGTGCCAGCAGTGAAAGCGGGAATGAAAAACTGTTTTTT. It codes for CASSESGNEKLFF.

This clone has just one count. The chain is built from TRBV19 and TRBJ1-1; 9 bases are a match to TRBD1. Trimming at V came to 7 bases and at J to 6 bases, leaving 6 bases not matched to a gene. Germline CDR1 LNHDA, CDR2 SQIVND (reference sequence). The CDR3 spans 13 residues. The CDR3 sequence is CASIYRGRPEAFF. CDR3 DNA: TGTGCCAGTATCTACAGGGGGCGGCCTGAAGCTTTCTTT.

CDR3 loop: CSVAGGTYNEQFF. In nucleotides, the CDR3 is TGCAGCGTTGCAGGGGGCACCTACAATGAGCAGTTCTTC. V gene TRBV29-1 combines with J gene TRBJ2-1; 8 bases align to TRBD1. Germline V lookup: CDR1 SQVTM, CDR2 ANQGSEA. Germline trimming cut 4 bases from V and 2 bases from J; bases unmatched to any gene: 1. The CDR3 extends over 13 amino acids.

The V gene is TRBV9, the J gene TRBJ2-5; 11 bases line up with TRBD2. The germline V gene encodes CDR1 SGDLS and CDR2 YYNGEE. V gave up 0 bases and J gave up 2 bases; unmatched junction bases: 9. The CDR3 length is 18 residues. CDR3 region: CASSVGGLAGGGQETQYF. The CDR3 region has the DNA TGTGCCAGCAGCGTAGGAGGCCTAGCGGGAGGTGGTCAAGAGACCCAGTACTTC.

This clone was detected a few times. The CDR3 region has the DNA TGTGCCAGCAGTGATGGGTTTGGGTCCTACGAGCAGTACTTC. Encoded protein: CASSDGFGSYEQYF. The V gene is TRBV25-1, the J gene TRBJ2-7; D is unresolved. CDR3 size: 14 residues. Germline V gene data show CDR1 as MGHDK and CDR2 as SYGVNS. V was cut by 3 bases and J by 1 base, with 10 bases left in between.

With respect to this clone: The identical CDR3 is also encoded by other nucleotide sequences in the sample. This sequence joins TRBV18 and TRBJ2-3, with D perhaps TRBD2 (6 bases). Deletions cut 0 bases from V and 0 bases from J, with 7 bases between. The CDR3 runs 15 residues. Germline CDR1 KGHSH, CDR2 LQKENI. The DNA for the CDR3 is TGTGCCAGCTCACCACCGGGACTTAGCACAGATACGCAGTATTTT. Its protein product is CASSPPGLSTDTQYF.

In its sample, this clone was seen a few times. This chain connects TRBV7-8 to TRBJ2-7, with a weak D call TRBD2 (6 bases). Deletions cut 5 bases from V and 3 bases from J, with 17 bases between. Germline CDR1 SGHVS, CDR2 FQNEAQ. This CDR3 contains 15 residues. CDR3 sequence: CASSPRREADYEQYF. CDR3 DNA sequence: TGTGCCAGCAGCCCCAGAAGGGAGGCTGACTACGAGCAGTACTTC.

The V call is TRBV6-6, the J call TRBJ1-5, with TRBD1 matching 10 bases. Looked up from germline, CDR1 is MNHNY and CDR2 is SVGAGI (reference sequence). CDR3 length equals 14 residues. The V gene end was trimmed by 6 bases and the J gene end by 7 bases; junction bases not matched to a gene: 6. The CDR3 DNA reads as TGTGCCAGCAGCCGGGACAGGGGAGGACAGCCCCAGCATTTT. Protein product: CASSRDRGGQPQHF.